The 30 T cell receptor beta chains reported below all come from one sample, sequenced in a study of blood T cell repertoires in COVID-19. Libraries were prepared by immunoSEQ multiplex PCR; TCRdb keeps only in-frame clonotypes and omits some of them. The sample yields approximately 130,000 clones, around 78% seen once. The material sequenced was peripheral blood. The receptors originated from a human donor in a cohort sampled during active COVID-19.

This clone has just one count. This chain connects TRBV13 to TRBJ1-2; 7 bases match TRBD1. The V gene's germline CDR1 is PRHDT and CDR2 FYEKMQ (reference sequence). The CDR3 is 14 residues long. With 4 bases clipped from V and 4 bases from J, the junction kept 6 bases outside the gene matches. The CDR3 spells CASSSTGVSYGYTF. The CDR3 DNA is TGTGCCAGCAGCTCAACAGGGGTCTCCTATGGCTACACCTTC.

The CDR3 here is CASSVSGQPLAEQYF. The DNA for the CDR3 is TGTGCCAGCAGCGTTTCGGGACAGCCCCTCGCCGAGCAGTACTTC. This chain links TRBV9 with TRBJ2-7; TRBD1 agrees at 7 bases. Trimming took 2 bases from V and 6 from J; bases not matched to a gene: 11. The length of the CDR3 is 15 residues. The germline gives CDR1 SGDLS, CDR2 YYNGEE.

This clone is a singleton in its sample. The chain carries TRBV5-8 and TRBJ1-1; D perhaps matches TRBD1 (6 bases). The length of the CDR3 is 15 residues. The V and J ends lost 2 bases and 1 base respectively, with 12 bases between them. Looked up from germline, CDR1 is SGHTS and CDR2 is YDEGEE. The CDR3 loop is CASSFYQGPNTEAFF. The CDR3 DNA reads TGTGCCAGCAGCTTTTACCAGGGGCCGAACACTGAAGCTTTCTTT.

This clone was counted between two and nine times. V and J are TRBV24-1 and TRBJ2-2, with 8 bases aligning to TRBD1. The CDR3 is 16 amino acids. Losses at the gene ends were 3 bases for V and 7 bases for J; bases not matched to a gene: 9. CDR1 is KGHDR, CDR2 SFDVKD, per germline. CDR3 residues: CATSDAGTGNIGELFF. The CDR3 DNA sequence: TGTGCCACCAGTGATGCCGGGACAGGCAATATCGGGGAGCTGTTTTTT.

This sequence joins TRBV9 and TRBJ2-3; TRBD2 is a possible D gene (6 bases). In germline, CDR1 is SGDLS, CDR2 YYNGEE. This CDR3 comprises 15 residues. The V end lost 5 bases, the J end lost 6 bases, and 19 bases lay between the germline ends. CDR3 in DNA: TGTGCCAGCAGTACGGCAGCGGGTCTGATGGATACGCAGTATTTT. Amino acids: CASSTAAGLMDTQYF.

A few counts support this clone. This chain links TRBV5-8 with TRBJ1-2, with 10 nucleotides matching TRBD1. The V segment lost 4 bases and the J segment 3 bases; nucleotides outside the gene matches: 3. This CDR3 spans 14 amino acids. The germline CDR1 and CDR2 sequences are SGHTS and YDEGEE. CDR3 amino acids: CASSTDRGDYGYTF. The CDR3 region has the DNA TGTGCCAGCAGCACGGACAGGGGGGACTATGGCTACACCTTC. The full variable domain, completed using reference TRBV5-8 and TRBJ1-2, is EAGVTQSPTHLIKTRGQQATLRCSPISGHTSVYWYQQALGLGLQFLLWYDEGEERNRGNFPPRFSGRQFPNYSSELNVNALELEDSALYLCASSTDRGDYGYTFGSGTRLTVV.

The CDR3 reads CASSVATGGVLETQYF. The CDR3 region has the DNA TGTGCCAGCAGCGTGGCAACAGGGGGCGTTTTAGAGACCCAGTACTTC. V usage is TRBV9 and J usage is TRBJ2-5, with 9 nucleotides matching TRBD1. V gave up 2 bases and J gave up 4 bases; unmatched junction bases: 9. The germline V gene encodes CDR1 SGDLS and CDR2 YYNGEE. The length of the CDR3 is 16 residues.

The gene calls are TRBV19 and TRBJ1-6, with D perhaps TRBD1 (5 bases). The CDR3 runs to 15 residues. CDR1 and CDR2 from the germline V gene are LNHDA and SQIVND (reference sequence). CDR3 in amino acids: CASGDLLTAGSPLHF. CDR3 nucleotides: TGTGCTAGCGGGGACCTCCTTACGGCTGGTTCACCCCTCCACTTT.

The rearrangement uses TRBV19 and TRBJ2-4, with D perhaps TRBD1 (6 bases). CDR3 length: 14 amino acids. The V gene's germline CDR1 is LNHDA and CDR2 SQIVND (reference sequence). The V end was cut by 7 bases, the J end by 6 bases, with 16 bases between. CDR3 nucleotide sequence: TGTGCCAGTATCTCTTTAGGGGGAGCAAACATTCAGTACTTC. This codes for CASISLGGANIQYF.

The DNA for the CDR3 is TGTGCCTGGAGTGTTCTCGCAGGGGAGACCCAGTACTTC. Translated, it gives CAWSVLAGETQYF. This chain connects TRBV30 to TRBJ2-5; D perhaps matches TRBD1 (5 bases). CDR1 and CDR2 from the germline V gene are GTSNPN and SVGIG (reference sequence). The CDR3 is 13 residues long. Deletions cut 0 bases from V and 5 bases from J, with 10 bases between. Complete variable domain (other parts from reference TRBV30 and TRBJ2-5): SQTIHQWPATLVQPVGSPLSLECTVEGTSNPNLYWYRQAAGRGLQLLFYSVGIGQISSEVPQNLSASRPQDRQFILSSKKLLLSDSGFYLCAWSVLAGETQYFGPGTRLLVL.

The rearrangement joins TRBV28 to TRBJ2-1; TRBD2 matches at 7 bases. The CDR3 is 17 residues long. The germline CDR1 and CDR2 sequences are MDHEN and SYDVKM. V was clipped by 5 bases and J by 2 bases; unmatched bases: 12. The CDR3 reads CASSPTRSGDAYNEQFF. DNA of the CDR3: TGTGCCAGCAGTCCGACCCGAAGCGGGGATGCCTACAATGAGCAGTTCTTC.

This chain connects TRBV27 to TRBJ1-2, with D unresolved. Germline CDR1 reads MNHEY; CDR2 reads SMNVEV (reference sequence). V lost 2 bases and J 4 bases, leaving 11 bases between the germline ends. The length of the CDR3 is 14 residues. Here the CDR3 DNA reads TGTGCCAGCAGTTTAATAGGGAGCGGCTATGGCTACACCTTC. Translated, it gives CASSLIGSGYGYTF.

V and J are TRBV11-2 and TRBJ1-1, with D unresolved. Germline V gives CDR1 SGHAT, CDR2 FQNNGV. Trimming took 1 base from V and 1 from J, leaving 4 bases between them. This CDR3 region has 13 residues. The CDR3 sequence is CASSLVQNTEAFF. In DNA, the CDR3 is TGTGCCAGCAGCTTAGTACAGAACACTGAAGCTTTCTTT.

The chain couples TRBV7-6 to TRBJ2-7; D gene unclear. V lost 6 bases to trimming and J lost 5 bases, with 11 bases between them. CDR3 length equals 12 residues. Germline values: CDR1 SGHVS, CDR2 FNYEAQ. The CDR3 loop is CASSHQKNEQYF. The CDR3 DNA is TGTGCCAGCAGTCATCAGAAAAACGAGCAGTACTTC.

The gene calls are TRBV7-9 and TRBJ1-4; 8 nucleotides match TRBD1. This CDR3 is built from 15 residues. In germline, CDR1 is SEHNR, CDR2 FQNEAQ (reference sequence). V was pared by 3 bases and J by 8 bases, with 8 bases of the junction left unmatched. CDR3 in DNA: TGTGCCAGCAGCTTTGCCGGGACAGGTGGGGAAAAACTGTTTTTT. This encodes CASSFAGTGGEKLFF.

J is TRBJ1-2 and V is TRBV5-4; 8 bases align to TRBD1. Germline-derived CDR1 and CDR2 are SGHNT and YYREEE (reference sequence). Germline trimming cut 5 bases from V and 4 bases from J; bases unmatched to any gene: 13. This CDR3 is built from 16 residues. The CDR3 nucleotides are TGTGCCAGCAGTTCGACAGGGGTAGGGGATGGCTATGGCTACACCTTC. Translating gives CASSSTGVGDGYGYTF.

This clone has more than one count but fewer than ten. The chain uses TRBV9 and TRBJ1-6, with 7 bases matching TRBD1. The V segment lost 3 bases and the J segment 10 bases; nucleotides outside the gene matches: 10. The CDR3 loop spans 15 amino acids. Germline V gene sequence: CDR1 SGDLS, CDR2 YYNGEE. The DNA of the CDR3 is TGTGCCAGCAGCGAGAGGGGGCAGGGGAGATCACCCCTCCACTTT. Amino acid sequence: CASSERGQGRSPLHF.

This chain connects TRBV19 to TRBJ2-7, with a possible D match to TRBD1 (5 bases). Germline V lookup: CDR1 LNHDA, CDR2 SQIVND (reference sequence). Trimming shortened V by 7 bases and J by 3 bases, and 13 bases separated the two germline ends. This CDR3 spans 13 amino acids. CDR3 coding DNA: TGTGCCAGTACCTCGGACACTTACTACGAGCAGTACTTC. Translating gives CASTSDTYYEQYF.

The chain employs TRBV5-6 and TRBJ1-2; possible D gene TRBD1, 6 bases. Trimming removed 4 bases from V and 0 bases from J, with 13 bases in between. The CDR3 spans 15 residues. Germline V gene lookup returns CDR1 SGHDT and CDR2 YYEEEE. CDR3 in DNA: TGTGCCAGCAGCGACCCAGGGGTTCCTAACTATGGCTACACCTTC. This codes for CASSDPGVPNYGYTF. Filled out from reference TRBV5-6 and TRBJ1-2, the complete variable domain reads DAGVTQSPTHLIKTRGQQVTLRCSPKSGHDTVSWYQQALGQGPQFIFQYYEEEERQRGNFPDRFSGHQFPNYSSELNVNALLLGDSALYLCASSDPGVPNYGYTFGSGTRLTVV.

J is TRBJ1-4 and V is TRBV6-5; the match to TRBD1 covers 8 bases. The germline CDR1 and CDR2 sequences are MNHEY and SVGAGI. After removal of 7 bases from V and 7 bases from J, the junction contained 11 bases not matched to a gene. The CDR3 loop spans 15 amino acids. The CDR3 DNA reads TGTGCCAGCACCAGATTATCAGGGGGCTCTGAAAAACTGTTTTTT. Its translation: CASTRLSGGSEKLFF.

J is TRBJ2-2 and V is TRBV19, with 7 nucleotides matching TRBD2. CDR1 is LNHDA and CDR2 is SQIVND in the germline V gene (reference sequence). CDR3 size: 14 residues. J lost 3 bases, V lost 6 bases, and 4 bases had no gene match. The CDR3 here is CASRRDYHTGELFF. The CDR3 DNA reads TGTGCCAGTAGGAGGGACTACCACACCGGGGAGCTGTTTTTT.

The chain joins TRBV5-1 to TRBJ1-1; D gene unclear. Looked up from germline, CDR1 is SGHRS and CDR2 is YFSETQ. This CDR3 has 16 residues. The V end lost 1 base, the J end lost 0 bases, and 13 bases lay between the germline ends. The CDR3 loop reads CASSLPRGAMNTEAFF. CDR3 nucleotides: TGCGCCAGCAGCTTGCCCCGGGGAGCTATGAACACTGAAGCTTTCTTT.

CDR3 sequence (DNA): TGTGCCAGCAGCCAAGGGACGGGGGGTCATCAGCCCCAGCATTTT. This translates into CASSQGTGGHQPQHF. V gene TRBV4-2 combines with J gene TRBJ1-5; perhaps TRBD1 as D (5 bases). This CDR3 comprises 15 residues. Germline V CDR1 and CDR2: LGHNA, YNFKEQ. With 1 base removed from V and 5 bases from J, the gap between germline ends came to 12 bases.

Only a few counts were recorded for this clone. The chain combines TRBV5-8 with TRBJ2-7; 7 bases line up with TRBD2. The CDR3 sequence is 15 residues long. Trimming took 1 base from V and 0 from J; bases not matched to a gene: 4. Germline V gene data show CDR1 as SGHTS and CDR2 as YDEGEE. This CDR3 is CASSLTASGSYEQYF. The CDR3 nucleotides are TGTGCCAGCAGCTTGACGGCTAGCGGCTCCTACGAGCAGTACTTC.

The V gene is TRBV6-5, the J gene TRBJ2-7; the D gene is possibly TRBD1 (5 bases). V lost 6 bases and J lost 0, with 15 bases in between. This CDR3 spans 15 amino acids. Germline V lookup: CDR1 MNHEY, CDR2 SVGAGI. CDR3 DNA: TGTGCCAGCAGCCCAGGTGGGGCTTCCTCCTACGAGCAGTACTTC. Amino acids: CASSPGGASSYEQYF.

The rearrangement uses TRBV24-1 and TRBJ1-2, with 9 nucleotides matching TRBD1. Germline trimming cut 3 bases from V and 6 bases from J; bases unmatched to any gene: 7. The V gene's germline CDR1 is KGHDR and CDR2 SFDVKD. This CDR3 contains 15 residues. The CDR3 bases are TGTGCCACCAGTGATCCTAGGACAGGGGTTAATGGCTACACCTTC. Its protein product is CATSDPRTGVNGYTF.

Turning to this clone: At one end the junction does not follow the germline gene, possibly because of a read error. This chain links TRBV18 with TRBJ2-7; 8 bases are shared with TRBD1. Germline V gene sequence: CDR1 KGHSH, CDR2 LQKENI. The CDR3 runs to 11 residues. The CDR3 loop reads CASSPGTGFQF. The CDR3 DNA follows: TGTGCCAGCTCACCCGGGACAGGTTTTCAATTC. Filled out from reference TRBV18 and TRBJ2-7, the complete variable domain reads NAGVMQNPRHLVRRRGQEARLRCSPMKGHSHVYWYRQLPEEGLKFMVYLQKENIIDESGMPKERFSAEFPKEGPSILRIQQVVRGDSAAYFCASSPGTGFQFGPGTRLTVT.

The chain uses TRBV27 and TRBJ2-7, with D perhaps matching TRBD2 (6 bases). There are 15 residues in the CDR3. Germline assignment: CDR1 MNHEY and CDR2 SMNVEV (reference sequence). Trimming stripped 3 bases from V and 3 bases from J, with 15 bases between. The CDR3 nucleotides read TGTGCCAGCAGTTTGTCTATGGGGAGGATCTACGAGCAGTACTTC. This gives the protein CASSLSMGRIYEQYF.

This rearrangement joins TRBV6-5 to TRBJ2-7; 8 positions match TRBD2. J was trimmed by 4 bases and V by 6 bases; bases with no gene match: 11. CDR3 size: 15 residues. Germline values: CDR1 MNHEY, CDR2 SVGAGI. CDR3 bases: TGTGCCAGCAGCCTTAATGGCGGGGGGCGTTACGAGCAGTACTTC. Translating it yields CASSLNGGGRYEQYF.

V is TRBV6-1 and J is TRBJ1-1; unclear D gene. Looked up from germline, CDR1 is MNHNS and CDR2 is SASEGT. Trimming took off 9 bases at V and 3 bases at J, with 8 bases between the two ends. CDR3 length equals 11 residues. The CDR3, as DNA: TGTGCCAGTAGGAGGCACACTGAAGCTTTCTTT. Translating it yields CASRRHTEAFF.